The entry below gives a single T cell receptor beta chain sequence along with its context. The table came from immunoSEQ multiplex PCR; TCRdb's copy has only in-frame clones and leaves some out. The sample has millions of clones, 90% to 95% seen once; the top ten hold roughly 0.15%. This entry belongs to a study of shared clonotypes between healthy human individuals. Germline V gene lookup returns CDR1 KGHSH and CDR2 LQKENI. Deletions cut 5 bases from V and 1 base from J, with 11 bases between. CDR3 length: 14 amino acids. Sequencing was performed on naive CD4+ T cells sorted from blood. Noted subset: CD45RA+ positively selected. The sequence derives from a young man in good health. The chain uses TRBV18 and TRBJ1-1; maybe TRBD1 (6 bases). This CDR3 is CASSGGGTNTEAFF. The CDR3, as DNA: TGTGCCAGCTCAGGAGGGGGGACGAACACTGAAGCTTTCTTT. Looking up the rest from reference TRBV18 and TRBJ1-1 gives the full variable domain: NAGVMQNPRHLVRRRGQEARLRCSPMKGHSHVYWYRQLPEEGLKFMVYLQKENIIDESGMPKERFSAEFPKEGPSILRIQQVVRGDSAAYFCASSGGGTNTEAFFGQGTRLTVV.